These 18 T cell receptor beta chains were all obtained from the same sample, sequenced in a study of cytomegalovirus exposure and HLA in healthy donors. The PCR had 60 Vbeta and 13 Jbeta primers. Repertoires were generated with immunoSEQ multiplex PCR, while TCRdb's copy carries only in-frame clones and drops some. The sample holds 180,000 or so clones. The source material was PBMCs. These receptors came from a boy aged 5-17 years in good health and CMV-seronegative.

The CDR3 DNA reads TGTGCCAGCAGTGATACTCGGGGGGACCGCTCCTACGAGCAGTACTTC. Its protein product is CASSDTRGDRSYEQYF. The chain is built from TRBV2 and TRBJ2-7; 7 positions agree with TRBD2. Losses at the gene ends were 3 bases for V and 0 bases for J; bases not matched to a gene: 8. This CDR3 spans 16 amino acids. CDR1 and CDR2 from the germline V gene are SNHLY and FYNNEI.

V usage is TRBV21-1 and J usage is TRBJ1-4. TRBV21-1 is a listed pseudogene. There are 16 residues in the CDR3. The CDR3 loop is CASSKERSGEEEKLFF. Written as DNA, the CDR3 is TGTGCCAGCAGCAAGGAGCGTTCGGGGGAGGAGGAAAAACTGTTTTTT.

This rearrangement joins TRBV27 to TRBJ1-5; tentative D call: TRBD1 (6 bases). There are 15 residues in the CDR3. Germline V gene sequence: CDR1 MNHEY, CDR2 SMNVEV (reference sequence). Deletions cut 4 bases from V and 5 bases from J, with 15 bases between. The CDR3 coding sequence is TGTGCCAGCAGTTCGACGGGACAAGTCCATCAGCCCCAGCATTTT. Protein: CASSSTGQVHQPQHF.

The chain couples TRBV5-1 to TRBJ2-3; D possibly corresponds to TRBD1 (5 bases). The V and J ends lost 1 base and 6 bases respectively, with 12 bases between them. This CDR3 has 14 residues. The germline V gene has CDR1 SGHRS and CDR2 YFSETQ. CDR3 residues: CASSLSRDEDTQYF. CDR3 nucleotides: TGCGCCAGCAGCTTGTCCAGGGATGAGGATACGCAGTATTTT.

The V call is TRBV6-5, the J call TRBJ1-1; perhaps TRBD1 as D (6 bases). Germline CDR1 and CDR2: MNHEY and SVGAGI. CDR3 length equals 13 residues. Trimming took off 5 bases at V and 0 bases at J, with 7 bases between the two ends. CDR3 sequence: CASSGQMNTEAFF. The CDR3 bases are TGTGCCAGCAGTGGACAGATGAACACTGAAGCTTTCTTT.

CDR3 in amino acids: CASSPRADTQYF. The CDR3 coding sequence is TGTGCCAGCTCACCACGGGCCGATACGCAGTATTTT. This rearrangement joins TRBV18 to TRBJ2-3; D not resolved. V was pared by 1 base and J by 6 bases, with 5 bases between. Germline V lookup: CDR1 KGHSH, CDR2 LQKENI. The CDR3 length is 12 residues.

V and J are TRBV19 and TRBJ2-1; 7 bases align to TRBD1. In germline, CDR1 is LNHDA, CDR2 SQIVND (reference sequence). The trim removed 2 bases at V and 6 bases at J, leaving 7 bases unmatched. The CDR3 extends over 15 amino acids. DNA for the CDR3: TGTGCCAGTAGTATACCGACAGGGAGCTTCAATGAGCAGTTCTTC. Translation: CASSIPTGSFNEQFF.

CDR3 in DNA: TGTGCCAGCAGCTTCTCCAGGGGTGGCAATCAGCCCCAGCATTTT. Protein sequence: CASSFSRGGNQPQHF. This chain links TRBV7-9 with TRBJ1-5, with D possibly being TRBD1 (6 bases). The CDR3 consists of 15 residues. V was cut by 3 bases and J by 2 bases, with 11 bases left in between. Germline values: CDR1 SEHNR, CDR2 FQNEAQ (reference sequence). The full variable domain, its missing parts supplied by reference TRBV7-9 and TRBJ1-5, is DTGVSQNPRHKITKRGQNVTFRCDPISEHNRLYWYRQTLGQGPEFLTYFQNEAQLEKSRLLSDRFSAERPKGSFSTLEIQRTEQGDSAMYLCASSFSRGGNQPQHFGDGTRLSIL.

This chain links TRBV5-1 with TRBJ2-2; TRBD2 might be the D (6 bases). Germline CDR1 SGHRS, CDR2 YFSETQ. This CDR3 region has 15 residues. Trimming removed 0 bases from V and 3 bases from J, with 9 bases in between. CDR3 loop: CASSLAASDTGELFF. The DNA of the CDR3 is TGCGCCAGCAGCTTGGCGGCTAGCGACACCGGGGAGCTGTTTTTT.

The chain couples TRBV5-4 to TRBJ2-5; TRBD1 aligns across 8 bases. CDR1 is SGHNT, CDR2 YYREEE, per germline (reference sequence). This CDR3 spans 14 amino acids. Trimming at V came to 4 bases and at J to 5 bases, leaving 7 bases not matched to a gene. CDR3 nucleotides: TGTGCCAGCAGCCTAGGGACAGGAAGGGAGACCCAGTACTTC. Translating gives CASSLGTGRETQYF.

This chain links TRBV19 with TRBJ1-2, with TRBD1 matching over 8 bases. The V and J ends lost 5 bases and 4 bases, in that order; junction bases with no gene match: 15. This CDR3 region has 17 residues. Germline V gene sequence: CDR1 LNHDA, CDR2 SQIVND (reference sequence). CDR3 loop: CASSGQGQADSFYGYTF. The CDR3 nucleotides are TGTGCCAGTAGTGGACAGGGACAGGCCGACTCGTTCTATGGCTACACCTTC.

The chain is built from TRBV23-1 and TRBJ1-6; possibly TRBD1 for D (6 bases). TRBV23-1 is an open reading frame, and its role is uncertain. V lost 2 bases to trimming and J lost 10 bases, with 15 bases between them. The CDR3 contains 15 residues. The CDR3: CASSQPTGIQSPLHF. The DNA of the CDR3 is TGCGCCAGCAGTCAACCAACAGGGATTCAGTCACCCCTCCACTTT.

This chain joins TRBV14 and TRBJ1-1, with D maybe TRBD1 (6 bases). The V gene's germline CDR1 is SGHDN and CDR2 FVKESK. V was clipped by 2 bases and J by 0 bases, with 22 bases between them. The CDR3 loop spans 19 amino acids. The CDR3 region is CASSQQRKGGLVMNTEAFF. CDR3 nucleotides: TGTGCCAGCAGCCAACAGAGGAAGGGGGGGCTCGTAATGAACACTGAAGCTTTCTTT.

This chain joins TRBV4-3 and TRBJ1-2, with 8 bases lining up with TRBD1. Germline CDR1 and CDR2: LGHNA and YSLEER. The CDR3 is made up of 15 amino acids. Unmatched junction bases numbered 6, after V lost 1 base and J lost 5 bases. The CDR3 here is CASSQGTGPTYGYTF. In DNA, the CDR3 is TGCGCCAGCAGCCAAGGGACAGGGCCGACGTATGGCTACACCTTC.

The chain is built from TRBV6-1 and TRBJ1-2, with D possibly being TRBD1 (6 bases). CDR1 and CDR2 (germline): MNHNS, SASEGT. The CDR3 has 13 residues. Trimming cost V 0 bases and J 4 bases, with 6 bases left between them. CDR3 in DNA: TGTGCCAGCAGTGAAGCGGACAGCTATGGCTACACCTTC. It codes for CASSEADSYGYTF.

The chain has TRBV2 and TRBJ1-5; D gene unclear. Germline lookup yields CDR1 SNHLY and CDR2 FYNNEI. V lost 3 bases, J lost 7 bases, and 4 bases lay in between. The CDR3 is 11 residues long. The CDR3 DNA follows: TGTGCCAGCAGTGACCCACAGCCCCAGCATTTT. The encoded protein is CASSDPQPQHF.

CDR3: CASSPGLLLSYEQYF. The CDR3 DNA follows: TGTGCCAGCAGCCCAGGACTACTACTCTCCTACGAGCAGTACTTC. The rearrangement links TRBV7-9 to TRBJ2-7, with a possible D match to TRBD2 (6 bases). Germline loops: CDR1 SEHNR, CDR2 FQNEAQ (reference sequence). This CDR3 has 15 amino acids. V lost 5 bases and J 0 bases, leaving 14 bases between the germline ends.

The chain has TRBV11-2 and TRBJ1-2; 7 bases fit TRBD1. Trimming removed 3 bases from V and 2 bases from J; junction bases left unmatched: 6. The CDR3 sequence is 15 residues long. The germline V gene has CDR1 SGHAT and CDR2 FQNNGV. CDR3 amino acids: CASSFSGGENYGYTF. CDR3 sequence (DNA): TGTGCCAGCAGCTTTTCAGGGGGTGAAAACTATGGCTACACCTTC.